The T cell receptor (beta chain) described here comes from a study of OX40 agonist ivuxolimab in advanced cancers. Some clones are missing from TCRdb's copy, which holds only in-frame ones; the method was immunoSEQ multiplex PCR. The profile shows about 79,000 clones, approximately 86% of them singletons. V was clipped by 6 bases and J by 5 bases; unmatched bases: 5. CDR1 and CDR2 (germline): SQVTM, ANQGSEA. This CDR3 is built from 12 residues. The sample here was CD4+ or CD8+ T cells sorted from blood, taken in a trial of the OX40 agonist ivuxolimab. The chain employs TRBV29-1 and TRBJ2-3; 7 nucleotides agree with TRBD2. The source is an adult with an advanced solid tumor such as melanoma, head and neck, liver or kidney cancer. The CDR3 region is CSVTLAGDTQYF. The CDR3 DNA sequence: TGCAGCGTAACCTTAGCGGGAGATACGCAGTATTTT.